This record concerns one T cell receptor (beta chain) sequence. Its cognate antigen is unknown. These data are taken from a study of cytomegalovirus exposure and HLA in healthy donors. CDR3 length: 15 residues. The V gene lost 1 base and the J gene lost 3 bases, with 12 bases spanning the gap. The germline gives CDR1 MGHRA, CDR2 YSYEKL. Method: immunoSEQ multiplex PCR; TCRdb's copy keeps in-frame clones and lacks some. The table lists about 120,000 clones, 88% of them singletons. Study-level results: For most TCR sequences rarity was the rule, although some public TCRs occurred in many donors.

This TCR was sampled from a woman aged 25 to 45 in good health and CMV-seropositive. Sample: PBMCs. The chain couples TRBV4-1 to TRBJ1-1; D possibly corresponds to TRBD1 (5 bases). CDR3 coding DNA: TGCGCCAGCAGCCAAGGTCATGGGGGGTACACTGAAGCTTTCTTT. It specifies CASSQGHGGYTEAFF.